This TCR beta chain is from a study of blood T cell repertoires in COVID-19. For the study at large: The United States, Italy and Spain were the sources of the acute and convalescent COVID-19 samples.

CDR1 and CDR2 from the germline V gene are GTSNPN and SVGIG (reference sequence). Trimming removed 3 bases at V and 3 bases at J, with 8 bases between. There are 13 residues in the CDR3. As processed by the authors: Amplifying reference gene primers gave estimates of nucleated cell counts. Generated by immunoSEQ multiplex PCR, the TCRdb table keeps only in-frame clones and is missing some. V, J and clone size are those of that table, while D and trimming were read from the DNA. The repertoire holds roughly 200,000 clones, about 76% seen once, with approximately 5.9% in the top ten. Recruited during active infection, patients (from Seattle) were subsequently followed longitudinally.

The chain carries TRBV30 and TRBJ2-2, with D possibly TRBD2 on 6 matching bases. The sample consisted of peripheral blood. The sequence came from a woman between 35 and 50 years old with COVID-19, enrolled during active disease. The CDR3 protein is CAWSGGYTGELFF. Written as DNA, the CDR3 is TGTGCCTGGAGCGGGGGATACACCGGGGAGCTGTTTTTT.